Below, 10 T cell receptor beta chains from the same sample are listed, as sequenced in a study of blood T cell repertoires in COVID-19 (dated by TCRdb to the early 2020s). Libraries were built with the immunoSEQ multiplex PCR assay. TCRdb took this table from immuneACCESS and kept in-frame rearrangements with V and J called. Such tables lack part of the clones; where checked against another copy, unresolved V genes explain under half of the gap, and the rest is unexplained. Recorded for this sample are 250,000 or so clones; approximately 90% of them occurred a single time. The biggest ten clones account for around 6.5% of the sample. Source material: peripheral blood. All receptors come from a young woman with COVID-19, enrolled during active disease.

J is TRBJ1-2 and V is TRBV7-2; 8 bases line up with TRBD1. The CDR3 length is 15 residues. The germline CDR1 and CDR2 sequences are SGHTA and FQGNSA. V lost 1 base to trimming and J lost 3 bases; unmatched junction nucleotides: 4. CDR3 region: CASSLESGGYYGYTF. The DNA for the CDR3 is TGTGCCAGCAGCTTAGAGTCAGGGGGCTACTATGGCTACACCTTC.

V and J are TRBV7-2 and TRBJ2-3, with TRBD2 identical over 9 bases. Germline CDR1 is SGHTA and CDR2 is FQGNSA. The V gene end was trimmed by 5 bases and the J gene end by 6 bases; junction bases not matched to a gene: 12. This CDR3 is 16 amino acids long. The CDR3 here is CASSPYGGGGSDTQYF. CDR3 sequence (DNA): TGTGCCAGCAGCCCCTACGGCGGGGGGGGGTCGGATACGCAGTATTTT. The full variable domain, with the rest looked up from reference TRBV7-2 and TRBJ2-3, is GAGVSQSPSNKVTEKGKDVELRCDPISGHTALYWYRQSLGQGLEFLIYFQGNSAPDKSGLPSDRFSAERTGGSVSTLTIQRTQQEDSAVYLCASSPYGGGGSDTQYFGPGTRLTVL.

The V gene is TRBV6-2 or TRBV6-3, the J gene TRBJ2-2; TRBD2 matches at 9 bases. There are 17 residues in the CDR3. Germline lookup yields CDR1 MNHEY and CDR2 SVGEGT. V lost 6 bases to trimming and J lost 1 base; unmatched junction nucleotides: 9. The CDR3 sequence: CASSPLRAGGNTGELFF. The CDR3 region has the DNA TGTGCCAGCAGCCCTCTTAGAGCGGGGGGGAACACCGGGGAGCTGTTTTTT.

On this clone: This same CDR3 is encoded by further DNA sequences in the sample. The rearrangement joins TRBV7-2 to TRBJ2-1; TRBD2 might be the D (5 bases). Per the germline V gene, CDR1 is SGHTA and CDR2 is FQGNSA. Trimming removed 5 bases at V and 0 bases at J, with 11 bases between. This CDR3 region has 15 residues. This chain's CDR3 is CASSLAAGSYNEQFF. CDR3 DNA: TGTGCCAGCAGCCTCGCCGCGGGCTCCTACAATGAGCAGTTCTTC. Full variable domain (missing parts from reference TRBV7-2 and TRBJ2-1): GAGVSQSPSNKVTEKGKDVELRCDPISGHTALYWYRQSLGQGLEFLIYFQGNSAPDKSGLPSDRFSAERTGGSVSTLTIQRTQQEDSAVYLCASSLAAGSYNEQFFGPGTRLTVL.

This chain links TRBV6-5 with TRBJ2-5, with a possible D match to TRBD1 (5 bases). The CDR3 contains 14 residues. Germline V lookup: CDR1 MNHEY, CDR2 SVGAGI. Trimming took 10 bases from V and 4 from J, leaving 19 bases between them. CDR3 in amino acids: CATLARDRGETQYF. The CDR3 DNA is TGTGCCACCTTAGCCAGGGATCGCGGAGAGACCCAGTACTTC.

The chain joins TRBV6-6 to TRBJ1-5; 9 nucleotides line up with TRBD1. This CDR3 comprises 14 residues. J lost 6 bases, V lost 7 bases, and 7 bases had no gene match. CDR1 is MNHNY, CDR2 SVGAGI, per germline (reference sequence). CDR3 protein: CASIPQGAGQPQHF. The CDR3, as DNA: TGTGCCAGCATTCCACAGGGGGCGGGTCAGCCCCAGCATTTT.

The CDR3 DNA reads as TGTGCCAGCAGTTACTCCTCCAGGTACGGTCAGCCCCAGCATTTT. Its translation: CASSYSSRYGQPQHF. The chain combines TRBV6-5 with TRBJ1-5, with D unresolved. Trimming took off 0 bases at V and 6 bases at J, with 12 bases between the two ends. CDR3 length: 15 residues. Per germline, CDR1 MNHEY and CDR2 SVGAGI.

The V call is TRBV6-2 or TRBV6-3, the J call TRBJ1-4; no definite D call. The germline V and J ends were trimmed by 5 bases and 7 bases, with 5 bases remaining between them. The CDR3 consists of 11 residues. Germline CDR1 reads MNHEY; CDR2 reads SVGEGT. This CDR3 reads CASSPREKLFF. CDR3 coding DNA: TGTGCCAGCAGTCCCCGTGAAAAACTGTTTTTT.

The chain has TRBV6-2 or TRBV6-3 and TRBJ2-3; TRBD1 might be the D (6 bases). The ends were cut back, 5 bases at V and 3 bases at J, with 9 bases in the middle. The CDR3 extends over 13 amino acids. Germline V gives CDR1 MNHEY, CDR2 SVGEGT. CDR3 loop: CASSQQGTDTQYF. CDR3 sequence (DNA): TGTGCCAGCAGTCAGCAGGGGACAGATACGCAGTATTTT.

The V gene is TRBV10-2, the J gene TRBJ2-7; possible D gene TRBD1, 6 bases. The CDR3 extends over 15 amino acids. The germline CDR1 and CDR2 sequences are WSHSY and SAAADI. The ends were cut back, 6 bases at V and 3 bases at J, with 18 bases in the middle. The CDR3 DNA is TGCGCCAGCAGGGTCTTACAGGGAACCCACTACGAGCAGTACTTC. Translation gives CASRVLQGTHYEQYF.